Listed here are 16 T cell receptor beta chains from one sample, sequenced in a study of blood T cell repertoires in COVID-19. Assay used: immunoSEQ multiplex PCR; TCRdb lists only in-frame clones, some missing. This sample carries some 40,000 clones, 69% of them seen once, and the ten largest clones take about 5.9%. Sequencing input: peripheral blood. These receptors originate from a man older than 75 with acute or convalescent COVID-19.

The chain recombines TRBV6-6 with TRBJ1-3; 7 positions match TRBD1. J lost 0 bases, V lost 11 bases, and 7 bases had no gene match. Per germline, CDR1 MNHNY and CDR2 SVGAGI (reference sequence). The CDR3 is 14 residues long. For the CDR3, the DNA is TGTGCCGCAGGGGGTTCCCTCTCTGGAAACACCATATATTTT. It codes for CAAGGSLSGNTIYF.

V is TRBV4-2 and J is TRBJ1-2; 7 bases are a match to TRBD1. Germline loops: CDR1 LGHNA, CDR2 YNFKEQ. CDR3 size: 15 residues. Trimming at V came to 3 bases and at J to 3 bases, leaving 7 bases not matched to a gene. CDR3 amino acids: CASSQAPGQYYGYTF. In DNA form, the CDR3 reads TGTGCCAGCAGCCAGGCCCCGGGACAGTACTATGGCTACACCTTC.

This clone showed up just a few times. The rearrangement links TRBV12-3 or TRBV12-4 to TRBJ1-2, with D possibly being TRBD1 (5 bases). This CDR3 comprises 12 residues. With 5 bases removed from V and 8 bases from J, the gap between germline ends came to 12 bases. The DNA of the CDR3 is TGTGCCAGCAGTCGCGGGGGTGGGGGCTACACCTTC. Its translation is CASSRGGGGYTF.

The rearrangement uses TRBV2 and TRBJ1-5; no firm D call. Trimming took 4 bases from V and 7 from J, leaving 8 bases between them. The germline gives CDR1 SNHLY, CDR2 FYNNEI. The CDR3 is made up of 12 amino acids. CDR3 in amino acids: CASSGEVQPQHF. CDR3 DNA: TGTGCCAGCAGTGGCGAAGTGCAGCCCCAGCATTTT.

The chain employs TRBV2 and TRBJ2-3, with 9 bases matching TRBD2. The CDR3 runs 15 residues. Per the germline V gene, CDR1 is SNHLY and CDR2 is FYNNEI. V lost 4 bases and J lost 1; bases outside the gene matches: 3. CDR3 DNA sequence: TGTGCCAGCAGTGGGGTAGCGGGGGGCACAGATACGCAGTATTTT. The encoded protein is CASSGVAGGTDTQYF.

The V call is TRBV30, the J call TRBJ1-2; 7 bases match TRBD1. The CDR3 length is 13 residues. Germline V gene sequence: CDR1 GTSNPN, CDR2 SVGIG (reference sequence). Trimming removed 1 base from V and 9 bases from J; junction bases left unmatched: 8. CDR3 amino acids: CAWSAFPDRSYTF. The CDR3 region has the DNA TGTGCCTGGAGTGCATTTCCGGACAGGAGCTACACCTTC.

The chain recombines TRBV27 with TRBJ2-1; 11 bases map to TRBD2. Trimming cost V 2 bases and J 2 bases; bases outside gene matches: 2. This CDR3 comprises 16 residues. CDR1 is MNHEY, CDR2 SMNVEV, per germline (reference sequence). CDR3 loop: CASSLASGRTYNEQFF. The CDR3, as DNA: TGTGCCAGCAGTTTAGCTAGCGGGAGGACCTACAATGAGCAGTTCTTC.

The chain has TRBV23-1 and TRBJ2-7; the D gene is possibly TRBD1 (6 bases). TRBV23-1 qualifies as an ORF whose function is uncertain. The CDR3 extends over 19 amino acids. V lost 4 bases and J 9 bases, leaving 34 bases between the germline ends. CDR3 DNA sequence: TGCGCCAGCAGTCCTGGGCTCTTCCCGCAAAGACCTACGAGCAGGGGGCAGTACTTC. This codes for CASSPGLFPQRPTSRGQYF.

The J gene is TRBJ2-5, the V gene TRBV27, with D perhaps matching TRBD1 (6 bases). Germline values: CDR1 MNHEY, CDR2 SMNVEV (reference sequence). V gave up 5 bases and J gave up 1 base, with 8 bases separating them. This CDR3 is built from 13 residues. As DNA, the CDR3 is TGTGCCAGCAGTACGACAGGCCAAGAGACCCAGTACTTC. Its protein is CASSTTGQETQYF.

The V and J genes are TRBV11-3 and TRBJ1-4; TRBD1 agrees at 10 bases. V gave up 7 bases and J gave up 6 bases; unmatched junction bases: 5. The CDR3 spans 14 residues. Germline values: CDR1 SGHNT, CDR2 YENEEA. This chain's CDR3 is CASKMGTGDEKLFF. CDR3 bases: TGTGCCAGCAAGATGGGGACAGGGGATGAAAAACTGTTTTTT.

This rearrangement joins TRBV25-1 to TRBJ2-7; 10 nucleotides match TRBD1. The CDR3 is 14 residues long. The junction had 5 bases not matched to a gene; V was cut back by 2 bases and J by 7 bases. Germline CDR1 is MGHDK and CDR2 is SYGVNS. The CDR3 sequence is CASSERQGASEQYF. CDR3 sequence (DNA): TGTGCCAGCAGTGAAAGACAGGGGGCGAGTGAGCAGTACTTC.

This clone showed up just a few times. The CDR3 spells CSASAGQPDEQFF. Written as DNA, the CDR3 is TGCAGTGCTAGTGCCGGACAACCAGATGAGCAGTTCTTC. The gene calls are TRBV20-1 and TRBJ2-1; D may be TRBD1 (5 bases). Deletions cut 3 bases from V and 8 bases from J, with 14 bases between. The CDR3 is 13 residues long. Germline lookup yields CDR1 DFQATT and CDR2 SNEGSKA (reference sequence).

The chain links TRBV27 to TRBJ1-5; D perhaps matches TRBD1 (6 bases). The CDR3 is 16 residues long. Per the germline V gene, CDR1 is MNHEY and CDR2 is SMNVEV (reference sequence). V lost 8 bases and J lost 6, with 23 bases in between. DNA for the CDR3: TGTGCCAGCTCCACGGTGGGGGGCGCGGGAGGTCAGCCCCAGCATTTT. The encoded protein is CASSTVGGAGGQPQHF.

J is TRBJ1-2 and V is TRBV3-1 (or the pseudogene TRBV3-2), with D unclear. The CDR3 sequence is 14 residues long. Trimming left V 1 base short and J 4 bases short, with 10 bases between. The germline CDR1 and CDR2 sequences are LGHDT and YNNKEL (reference sequence). The CDR3 region is CASSQGSQTYGYTF. CDR3 in DNA: TGTGCCAGCAGCCAAGGGAGCCAGACCTATGGCTACACCTTC.

The rearrangement uses TRBV6-5 and TRBJ2-2, with a tentative D call TRBD2 (6 bases). V lost 0 bases and J lost 3, with 8 bases in between. Germline assignment: CDR1 MNHEY and CDR2 SVGAGI. The CDR3 extends over 15 amino acids. DNA of the CDR3: TGTGCCAGCAGTTACTCCGGGACTGACACCGGGGAGCTGTTTTTT. This gives the protein CASSYSGTDTGELFF.

Concerning this clone itself: Other DNA sequences of this sample code for an identical CDR3. V usage is TRBV10-1 and J usage is TRBJ2-3, with a possible D match to TRBD2 (6 bases). Germline CDR1 WNHNN, CDR2 SYGVQD (reference sequence). The CDR3 covers 14 residues. V was pared by 6 bases and J by 6 bases, with 16 bases between. This chain's CDR3 is CASSPGGRGDTQYF. The DNA of the CDR3 is TGCGCCAGCAGCCCCGGGGGTAGGGGCGATACGCAGTATTTT.